This T cell receptor beta chain was observed in a study of cytomegalovirus exposure and HLA in healthy donors. Study observations and caveats: The study recorded 164 TCR beta chains that were cytomegalovirus-associated.

This clone was observed a handful of times. What it binds is unknown. Trimming cost V 2 bases and J 0 bases, with 9 bases left between them. Looked up from germline, CDR1 is SGHRS and CDR2 is YFSETQ. The CDR3 runs to 15 residues. Use of 60 Vbeta and 13 Jbeta primers characterized the PCR. Profiled with immunoSEQ multiplex PCR; TCRdb holds only in-frame clones, not every one. The table shows around 150,000 clones, with 70% to 90% occurring only once. This receptor was taken from a man younger than 30 in good health and CMV-seropositive. The gene calls are TRBV5-1 and TRBJ2-1; D is ambiguous. The sequenced material came from PBMCs. The DNA of the CDR3 is TGCGCCAGCAGCTTTCAGACAAGCTCCTACAATGAGCAGTTCTTC. Amino acids: CASSFQTSSYNEQFF.